A single sample is the source of the 17 T cell receptor beta chains below, sequenced in a study of T cell responses to AZD1222 COVID-19 vaccine. Using immunoSEQ multiplex PCR, the repertoire was profiled, and TCRdb retains in-frame clones only, with some absent. The sample lists around 200,000 clones, over 85% occurring once. The input for sequencing was peripheral blood, taken 28 days after the second dose of the MenACWY control vaccine. The source of these receptors is an adult who received the MenACWY meningococcal vaccine as a control.

The CDR3 nucleotides read TGCGCCAGCAGCCAAGGCAACGTCTATAATTCACCCCTCCACTTT. This translates into CASSQGNVYNSPLHF. J is TRBJ1-6 and V is TRBV4-1; D is uncertain. The length of the CDR3 is 15 residues. Germline CDR1 is MGHRA and CDR2 is YSYEKL. Trimming stripped 1 base from V and 3 bases from J, with 7 bases between.

The chain joins TRBV7-9 to TRBJ2-7, with D perhaps matching TRBD1 (5 bases). CDR1 is SEHNR, CDR2 FQNEAQ, per germline (reference sequence). This CDR3 has 15 amino acids. With 1 base removed from V and 0 bases from J, the gap between germline ends came to 10 bases. CDR3 in amino acids: CASSLVGDSSYEQYF. The CDR3 coding sequence is TGTGCCAGCAGCTTAGTTGGAGACAGCTCCTACGAGCAGTACTTC.

The V gene is TRBV6-2 or TRBV6-3, the J gene TRBJ1-1; maybe TRBD1 (6 bases). The CDR3 covers 15 residues. The germline gives CDR1 MNHEY, CDR2 SVGEGT. Between the trimmed V and J ends, which lost 5 bases and 5 bases, there was a span of 18 bases. The CDR3: CASSQGLGGRTEAFF. The CDR3 region has the DNA TGTGCCAGCAGTCAGGGGCTTGGGGGTCGGACTGAAGCTTTCTTT.

V is TRBV5-8 and J is TRBJ1-5; D uncertain. The CDR3 sequence is 12 residues long. Between the trimmed V and J ends, which lost 4 bases and 4 bases, there was a span of 6 bases. Per germline, CDR1 SGHTS and CDR2 YDEGEE. CDR3 DNA sequence: TGTGCCAGCAGCCTGACGAATCAGCCCCAGCATTTT. Its protein product is CASSLTNQPQHF.

The chain carries TRBV5-6 and TRBJ1-1; perhaps TRBD1 as D (5 bases). Trimming took off 5 bases at V and 5 bases at J, with 16 bases between the two ends. The CDR3 covers 14 residues. Germline V gives CDR1 SGHDT, CDR2 YYEEEE. The CDR3: CASRLRGASTEAFF. The DNA of the CDR3 is TGTGCCAGCAGATTACGAGGGGCAAGTACTGAAGCTTTCTTT.

In DNA form, the CDR3 reads TGTGCCAGCAGTATGACAGGGGAGAGCACTGAAGCTTTCTTT. Amino acids: CASSMTGESTEAFF. The chain recombines TRBV6-5 with TRBJ1-1, with 8 nucleotides matching TRBD1. CDR1 MNHEY and CDR2 SVGAGI come from the germline V gene. Trimming at V came to 5 bases and at J to 4 bases, leaving 6 bases not matched to a gene. This CDR3 spans 14 amino acids.

The sample holds one count of this clone. The CDR3 coding sequence is TGTGCCAGCAGGGGGCAGGCGGGCACTGAAGCTTTCTTT. Residues: CASRGQAGTEAFF. The J gene is TRBJ1-1, the V gene TRBV25-1, with D possibly TRBD1 on 5 matching bases. The V and J ends lost 6 bases and 4 bases respectively, with 12 bases between them. Looked up from germline, CDR1 is MGHDK and CDR2 is SYGVNS. This CDR3 spans 13 amino acids.

The genes are TRBV29-1 and TRBJ2-3, with 13 bases that match TRBD2. This CDR3 comprises 14 residues. Germline assignment: CDR1 SQVTM and CDR2 ANQGSEA. V was clipped by 8 bases and J by 6 bases; unmatched bases: 8. CDR3 region: CSSLAGGLVDTQYF. The CDR3 DNA is TGCAGCTCACTAGCGGGGGGGCTTGTCGATACGCAGTATTTT.

V and J are TRBV6-5 and TRBJ2-5; perhaps TRBD2 as D (6 bases). The CDR3 is made up of 15 amino acids. V lost 6 bases and J 9 bases, leaving 23 bases between the germline ends. Germline V lookup: CDR1 MNHEY, CDR2 SVGAGI. In DNA form, the CDR3 reads TGTGCCAGCAGCTCCCCCGGGACCTCGGGGGTGGCCCAGTACTTC. Amino acid sequence: CASSSPGTSGVAQYF.

This clone was seen a few times. The chain carries TRBV28 and TRBJ1-2; D remains unclear. V was pared by 4 bases and J by 13 bases, with 16 bases between. Germline V CDR1 and CDR2: MDHEN, SYDVKM. The CDR3 has 12 amino acids. Written as DNA, the CDR3 is TGTGCCAGCAGTTCCACTTCGGTAGCGATCACCTTC. Residues: CASSSTSVAITF.

The CDR3 reads CASSPLLAGGPNTGELFF. DNA for the CDR3: TGTGCCAGCAGCCCCCTTCTAGCGGGGGGTCCGAACACCGGGGAGCTGTTTTTT. The J gene is TRBJ2-2, the V gene TRBV5-4, with 11 bases lining up with TRBD2. Germline V gene data show CDR1 as SGHNT and CDR2 as YYREEE (reference sequence). Trimming removed 4 bases from V and 0 bases from J; junction bases left unmatched: 8. The CDR3 is 18 amino acids.

The V and J genes are TRBV6-6 and TRBJ2-5; D might be TRBD1 (6 bases). CDR3 length: 15 residues. V was cut by 4 bases and J by 2 bases, with 14 bases left in between. Germline CDR1 and CDR2: MNHNY and SVGAGI (reference sequence). Written as DNA, the CDR3 is TGTGCCAGCAGTTCCACAGGGTGGGGGCAAGAGACCCAGTACTTC. This gives the protein CASSSTGWGQETQYF.

This chain connects TRBV19 to TRBJ2-5, with 7 nucleotides matching TRBD1. The CDR3 runs to 14 residues. Trimming removed 4 bases from V and 9 bases from J; junction bases left unmatched: 11. Germline assignment: CDR1 LNHDA and CDR2 SQIVND (reference sequence). The CDR3 loop is CASSTDRDSPSQYF. The CDR3 nucleotides are TGTGCCAGTAGTACCGACCGGGACAGCCCCTCCCAGTACTTC.

The V call is TRBV19, the J call TRBJ1-3, with 7 bases that match TRBD1. With V trimmed by 4 bases and J by 1 base, 1 base remained unmatched. There are 14 residues in the CDR3. CDR1 is LNHDA, CDR2 SQIVND, per germline (reference sequence). The CDR3 DNA follows: TGTGCCAGTAGTAAGGGGGCTTCTGGAAACACCATATATTTT. Protein sequence: CASSKGASGNTIYF.

This chain links TRBV28 with TRBJ1-1; D unresolved. CDR1 is MDHEN and CDR2 is SYDVKM in the germline V gene. The CDR3 length is 11 residues. The V end was cut by 10 bases, the J end by 0 bases, with 6 bases between. The CDR3 DNA is TGTGCCACACAACTGAACACTGAAGCTTTCTTT. Translation gives CATQLNTEAFF.

This chain uses TRBV7-8 with TRBJ1-5; 9 bases map to TRBD1. V lost 4 bases to trimming and J lost 4 bases; unmatched junction nucleotides: 2. The CDR3 loop spans 14 amino acids. Germline CDR1 and CDR2: SGHVS and FQNEAQ. CDR3: CASSWGQGNQPQHF. The CDR3 DNA sequence: TGTGCCAGCAGCTGGGGACAGGGAAATCAGCCCCAGCATTTT.

V and J are TRBV6-6 and TRBJ2-7, with D possibly matching TRBD1 (6 bases). The germline CDR1 and CDR2 sequences are MNHNY and SVGAGI (reference sequence). V was clipped by 5 bases and J by 2 bases, with 13 bases between them. This CDR3 contains 14 residues. The CDR3 region is CASSPHRVPYEQYF. The CDR3 DNA follows: TGTGCCAGCAGTCCTCACAGGGTCCCCTACGAGCAGTACTTC.